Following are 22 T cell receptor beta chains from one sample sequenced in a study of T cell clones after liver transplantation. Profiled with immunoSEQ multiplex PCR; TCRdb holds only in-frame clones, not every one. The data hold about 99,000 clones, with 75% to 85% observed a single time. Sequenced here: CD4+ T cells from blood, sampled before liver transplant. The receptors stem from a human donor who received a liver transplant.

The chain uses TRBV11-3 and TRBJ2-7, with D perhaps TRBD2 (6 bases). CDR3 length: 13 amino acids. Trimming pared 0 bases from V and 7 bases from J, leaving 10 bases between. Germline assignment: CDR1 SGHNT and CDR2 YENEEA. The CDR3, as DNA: TGTGCCAGCAGCTTAGAACGGGAGAGTGAGCAGTACTTC. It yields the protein CASSLERESEQYF.

The CDR3 bases are TGTGCCAGCAGCTTGGTTGCAGGGCGAATGACTGAAGCTTTCTTT. Its translation is CASSLVAGRMTEAFF. The chain carries TRBV5-5 and TRBJ1-1; maybe TRBD1 (5 bases). The CDR3 totals 15 residues. Trimming cost V 0 bases and J 5 bases, with 14 bases left between them. The germline V gene encodes CDR1 SGHKS and CDR2 YYEKEE (reference sequence).

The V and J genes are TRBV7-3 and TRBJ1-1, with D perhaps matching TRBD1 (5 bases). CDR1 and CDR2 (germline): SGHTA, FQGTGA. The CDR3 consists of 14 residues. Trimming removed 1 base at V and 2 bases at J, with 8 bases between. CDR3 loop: CASSLMGVNTEAFF. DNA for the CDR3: TGTGCCAGCAGCTTAATGGGGGTCAACACTGAAGCTTTCTTT.

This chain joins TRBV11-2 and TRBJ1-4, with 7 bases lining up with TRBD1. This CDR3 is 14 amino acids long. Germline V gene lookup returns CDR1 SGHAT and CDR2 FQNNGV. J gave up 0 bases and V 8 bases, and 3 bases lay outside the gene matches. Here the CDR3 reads CASGQGATNEKLFF. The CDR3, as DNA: TGTGCCAGCGGGCAGGGGGCAACTAATGAAAAACTGTTTTTT.

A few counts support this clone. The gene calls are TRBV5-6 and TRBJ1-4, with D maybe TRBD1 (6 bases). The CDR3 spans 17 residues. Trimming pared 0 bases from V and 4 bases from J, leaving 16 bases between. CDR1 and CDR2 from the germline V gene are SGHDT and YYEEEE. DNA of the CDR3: TGTGCCAGCAGCTTGGCAACAGGGATGACTGTTAATGAAAAACTGTTTTTT. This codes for CASSLATGMTVNEKLFF.

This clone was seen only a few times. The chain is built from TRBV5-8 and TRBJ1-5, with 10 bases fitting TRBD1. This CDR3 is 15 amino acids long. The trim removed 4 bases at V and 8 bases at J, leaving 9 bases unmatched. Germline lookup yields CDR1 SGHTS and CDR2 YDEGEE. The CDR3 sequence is CASSQGQGRREPQHF. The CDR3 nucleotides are TGTGCCAGCAGCCAGGGACAGGGGAGGAGGGAGCCCCAGCATTTT.

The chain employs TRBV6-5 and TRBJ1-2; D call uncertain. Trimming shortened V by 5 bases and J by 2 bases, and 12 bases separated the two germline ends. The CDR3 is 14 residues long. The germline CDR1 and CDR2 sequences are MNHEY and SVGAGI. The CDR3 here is CASSRTEGNYGYTF. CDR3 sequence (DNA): TGTGCCAGCAGTCGGACCGAGGGAAACTATGGCTACACCTTC.

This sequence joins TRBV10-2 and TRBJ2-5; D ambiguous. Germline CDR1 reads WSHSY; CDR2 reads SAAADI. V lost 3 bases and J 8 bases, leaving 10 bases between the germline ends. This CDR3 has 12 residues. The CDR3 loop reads CASSEYTRTQYF. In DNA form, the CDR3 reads TGCGCCAGCAGTGAATACACAAGAACCCAGTACTTC.

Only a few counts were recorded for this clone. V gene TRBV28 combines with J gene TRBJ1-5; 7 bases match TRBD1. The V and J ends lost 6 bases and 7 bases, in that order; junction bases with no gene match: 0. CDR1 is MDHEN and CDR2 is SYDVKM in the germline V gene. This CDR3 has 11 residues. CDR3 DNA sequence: TGTGCCAGCAGGGGACAGCAGCCCCAGCATTTT. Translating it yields CASRGQQPQHF.

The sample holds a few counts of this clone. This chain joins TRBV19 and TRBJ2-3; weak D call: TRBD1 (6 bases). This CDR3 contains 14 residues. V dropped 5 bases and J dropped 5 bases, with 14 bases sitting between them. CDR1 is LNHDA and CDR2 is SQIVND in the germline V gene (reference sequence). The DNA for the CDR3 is TGTGCCAGTAGTGTAGGGGGAAAGGGAGATACGCAGTATTTT. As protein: CASSVGGKGDTQYF.

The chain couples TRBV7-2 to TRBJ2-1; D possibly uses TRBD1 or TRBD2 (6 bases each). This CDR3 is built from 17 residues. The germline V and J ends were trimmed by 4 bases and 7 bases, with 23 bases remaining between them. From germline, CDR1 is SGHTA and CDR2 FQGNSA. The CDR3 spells CASSSSRGSGAGNEQFF. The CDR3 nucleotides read TGTGCCAGCAGCTCCAGCCGGGGATCGGGGGCTGGGAATGAGCAGTTCTTC.

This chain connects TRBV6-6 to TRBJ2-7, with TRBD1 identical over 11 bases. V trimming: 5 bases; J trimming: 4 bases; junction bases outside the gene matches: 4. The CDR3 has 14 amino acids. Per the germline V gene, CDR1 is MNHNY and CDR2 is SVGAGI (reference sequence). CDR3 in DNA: TGTGCCAGCAGTGAGGACAGGGGGCAATACGAGCAGTACTTC. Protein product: CASSEDRGQYEQYF.

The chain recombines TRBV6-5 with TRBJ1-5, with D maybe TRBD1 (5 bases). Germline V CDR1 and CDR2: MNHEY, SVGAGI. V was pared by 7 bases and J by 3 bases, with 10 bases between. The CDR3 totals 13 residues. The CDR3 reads CASKGRVNQPQHF. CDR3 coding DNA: TGTGCCAGCAAGGGGAGGGTCAATCAGCCCCAGCATTTT.

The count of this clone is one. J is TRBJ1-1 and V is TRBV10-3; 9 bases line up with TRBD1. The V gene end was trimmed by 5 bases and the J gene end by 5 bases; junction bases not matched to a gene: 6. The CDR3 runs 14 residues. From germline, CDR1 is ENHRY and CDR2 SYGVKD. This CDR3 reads CAISWTGEGTEAFF. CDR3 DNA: TGTGCCATCAGTTGGACAGGGGAAGGTACTGAAGCTTTCTTT.

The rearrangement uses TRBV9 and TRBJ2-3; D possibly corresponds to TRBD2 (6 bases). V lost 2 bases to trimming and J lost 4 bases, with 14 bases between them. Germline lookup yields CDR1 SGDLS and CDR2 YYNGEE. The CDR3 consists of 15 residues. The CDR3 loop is CASSVSGGGADTQYF. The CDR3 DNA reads TGTGCCAGCAGCGTGTCCGGGGGTGGCGCAGATACGCAGTATTTT.

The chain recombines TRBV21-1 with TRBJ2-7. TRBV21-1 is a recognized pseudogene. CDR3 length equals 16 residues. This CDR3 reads CASSNINGVKVYEQYF. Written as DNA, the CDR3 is TGTGCCAGCAGCAATATAAATGGGGTAAAGGTGTACGAGCAGTACTTC.

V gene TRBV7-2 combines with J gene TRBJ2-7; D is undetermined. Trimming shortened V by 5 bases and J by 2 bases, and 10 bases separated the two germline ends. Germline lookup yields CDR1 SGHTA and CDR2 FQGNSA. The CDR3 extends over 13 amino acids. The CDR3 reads CASSPVVAYEQYF. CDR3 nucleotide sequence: TGTGCCAGCAGCCCCGTGGTAGCCTACGAGCAGTACTTC.

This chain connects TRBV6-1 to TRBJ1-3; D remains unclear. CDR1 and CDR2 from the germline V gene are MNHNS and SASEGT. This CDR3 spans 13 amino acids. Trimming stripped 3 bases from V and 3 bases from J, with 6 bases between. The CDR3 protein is CASSDPGGNTIYF. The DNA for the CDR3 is TGTGCCAGCAGTGACCCGGGTGGAAACACCATATATTTT.

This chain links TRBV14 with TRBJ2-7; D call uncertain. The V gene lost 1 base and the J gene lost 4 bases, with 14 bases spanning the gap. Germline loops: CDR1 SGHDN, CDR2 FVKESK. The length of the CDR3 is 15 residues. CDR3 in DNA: TGTGCCAGCAGCCAAGGTTCATTATTGCGGTACGAGCAGTACTTC. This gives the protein CASSQGSLLRYEQYF.

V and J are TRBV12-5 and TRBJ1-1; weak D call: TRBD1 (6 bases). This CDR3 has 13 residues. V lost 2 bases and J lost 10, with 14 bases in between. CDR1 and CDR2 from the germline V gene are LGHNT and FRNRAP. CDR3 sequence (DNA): TGTGCTAGTGGTTTGCAAGGGGGAGGGCGAGCTTTCTTT. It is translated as CASGLQGGGRAFF.

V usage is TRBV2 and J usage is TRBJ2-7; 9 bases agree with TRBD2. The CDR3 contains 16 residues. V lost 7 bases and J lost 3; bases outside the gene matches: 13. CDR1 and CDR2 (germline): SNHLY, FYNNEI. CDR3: CASNGYLREGRYEQYF. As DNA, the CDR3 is TGTGCCAGCAATGGCTATCTGCGGGAGGGCCGCTACGAGCAGTACTTC.

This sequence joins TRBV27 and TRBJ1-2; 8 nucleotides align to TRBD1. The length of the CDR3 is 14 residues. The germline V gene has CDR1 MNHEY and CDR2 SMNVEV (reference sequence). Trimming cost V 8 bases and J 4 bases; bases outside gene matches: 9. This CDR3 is CASGGQVAPYGYTF. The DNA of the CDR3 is TGTGCCAGCGGGGGACAGGTAGCTCCCTATGGCTACACCTTC.